This T cell receptor beta chain was identified in a study of T cells expressing NK-cell markers. Across the whole study: Eight donors were sequenced, seven testing HCMV-seropositive and one testing seronegative.

TCRdb reprocessed the 5' RACE reads and stores each CDR3 protein as one record, lacking DNA. This repertoire includes about 460,000 distinct CDR3 sequences. Notes on the study in general: The CD3+CD56-NKG2C+ fraction of several donors was also led by these clonotypes.

Worth noting for this clonotype: No antigen is known for it.

Germline V gene sequence: CDR1 SNHLY, CDR2 FYNNEI. The CDR3 sequence is 16 residues long. The sequence was collected from a woman aged 50 to 60 in good health. The chain couples TRBV2 to TRBJ2-1; TCRdb's assignment of TRBD2 cannot be checked, as there is no DNA. Sequencing was done on a sample of blood T cells: a sorted CD56 or NKG2C T cell subset, CD4+ or CD8+ T cells, or bulk PBMC T cells (not recorded which). CDR3 amino acids: CASSAEGRGVYNEQFF.